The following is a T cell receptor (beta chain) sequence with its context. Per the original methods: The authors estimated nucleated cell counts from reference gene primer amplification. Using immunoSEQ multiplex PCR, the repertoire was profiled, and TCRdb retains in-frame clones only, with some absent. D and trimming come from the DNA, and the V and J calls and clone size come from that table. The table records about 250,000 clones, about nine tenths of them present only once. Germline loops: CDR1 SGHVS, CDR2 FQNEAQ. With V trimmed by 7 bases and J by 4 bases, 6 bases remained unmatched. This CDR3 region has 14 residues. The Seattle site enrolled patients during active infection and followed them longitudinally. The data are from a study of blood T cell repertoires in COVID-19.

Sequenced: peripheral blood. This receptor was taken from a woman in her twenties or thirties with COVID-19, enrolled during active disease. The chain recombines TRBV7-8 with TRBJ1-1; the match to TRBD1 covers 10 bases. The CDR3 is CASTGRTGGTEAFF. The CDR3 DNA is TGTGCCAGCACCGGTCGGACAGGGGGCACTGAAGCTTTCTTT. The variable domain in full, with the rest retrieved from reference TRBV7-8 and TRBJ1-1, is GAGVSQSPRYKVAKRGQDVALRCDPISGHVSLFWYQQALGQGPEFLTYFQNEAQLDKSGLPSDRFFAERPEGSVSTLKIQRTQQEDSAVYLCASTGRTGGTEAFFGQGTRLTVV.